This T cell receptor (beta chain) was identified in a study of memory CD4+ T cells and cytomegalovirus serostatus. For the study at large: Healthy Belgian adult donors included several CMV-positive and 24 CMV-negative people.

The sort gate was single viable CD3+CD4+CD8-CD45RO+ cells for memory CD4+ T cells. Serostatus was set by detecting CMV pp150, pp28, p38, p52 IgG. TCRdb's copy holds only in-frame clones and misses some; the assay was immunoSEQ multiplex PCR. Among some 46,000 clones listed, roughly 80% were seen once. This sequence originates from an adult in good health and CMV-seronegative. Sequenced material: memory CD4+ T cells from blood.

This CDR3 is CASSLRQVVNEKLFF. The CDR3 nucleotides read TGTGCCAGCAGCTTGAGGCAGGTCGTTAATGAAAAACTGTTTTTT. The chain carries TRBV5-6 and TRBJ1-4, with D hard to call. With 1 base removed from V and 4 bases from J, the gap between germline ends came to 11 bases. Germline CDR1 SGHDT, CDR2 YYEEEE. The CDR3 runs to 15 residues.